Reported below is one TCR beta chain. Sequencing was performed with immunoSEQ multiplex PCR; in TCRdb, only in-frame clones are kept and a portion is missing. This table holds some 250,000 clones, roughly 86% found once. The entry originates in a study of cytomegalovirus exposure and HLA in healthy donors. This CDR3 is 15 amino acids long. Trimming cost V 4 bases and J 3 bases, with 17 bases left between them. Germline V gene sequence: CDR1 SGDLS, CDR2 YYNGEE. The clonotype comes from a woman under 40 in good health and CMV-seropositive. The specimen sequenced was PBMCs. The rearrangement links TRBV9 to TRBJ2-7; D might be TRBD1 (5 bases). CDR3 DNA sequence: TGTGCCAGCAGCCAAGCCCCACAGGTAAACTACGAGCAGTACTTC. Translated: CASSQAPQVNYEQYF.